The 12 T cell receptor beta chains below were found in one sample sequenced in a study of fetal regulatory T cell absence and autoimmunity. The table came from immunoSEQ multiplex PCR; TCRdb's copy has only in-frame clones and leaves some out. Of 95,000 or so clones listed, about three quarters are singletons. Sequencing was performed on pancreas tissue. The receptors derive from a male donor with IPEX syndrome.

The V call is TRBV12-5, the J call TRBJ1-2, with TRBD1 identical over 9 bases. The J segment lost 0 bases and the V segment lost 2 bases, leaving 4 bases of the junction unmatched. The germline CDR1 and CDR2 sequences are LGHNT and FRNRAP. The CDR3 is made up of 16 amino acids. In DNA, the CDR3 is TGTGCTAGTGGTTTGAGTTGGGACAGGGCTAACTATGGCTACACCTTC. Translation gives CASGLSWDRANYGYTF.

This sequence joins TRBV6-1 and TRBJ2-3, with D maybe TRBD1 (6 bases). The CDR3 is 16 amino acids. Germline V lookup: CDR1 MNHNS, CDR2 SASEGT. Trimming removed 2 bases from V and 2 bases from J, with 14 bases in between. The CDR3 here is CASSEILDSFTDTQYF. CDR3 DNA sequence: TGTGCCAGCAGTGAAATTTTGGACAGCTTCACAGATACGCAGTATTTT.

This chain connects TRBV4-1 to TRBJ1-1, with a tentative D call TRBD1 (5 bases). This CDR3 has 16 residues. V gave up 1 base and J gave up 2 bases, with 14 bases separating them. Germline V gene sequence: CDR1 MGHRA, CDR2 YSYEKL. The CDR3 region is CASSQVPPTANTEAFF. The CDR3 DNA reads as TGCGCCAGCAGCCAAGTTCCCCCGACAGCTAACACTGAAGCTTTCTTT.

This rearrangement joins TRBV27 to TRBJ1-5; the D gene is possibly TRBD1 (5 bases). From germline, CDR1 is MNHEY and CDR2 SMNVEV (reference sequence). The CDR3 runs to 14 residues. Trimming removed 6 bases at V and 9 bases at J, with 18 bases between. This CDR3 is CASRPDGRGGPQHF. CDR3 bases: TGTGCCAGCAGGCCTGACGGACGCGGGGGGCCCCAGCATTTT.

This sequence joins TRBV7-9 and TRBJ1-3; D is unclear. The CDR3 is made up of 14 amino acids. Germline CDR1 reads SEHNR; CDR2 reads FQNEAQ (reference sequence). V lost 5 bases, J lost 3 bases, and 11 bases lay in between. Here the CDR3 DNA reads TGTGCCAGCAGCCGGGTGGGGAGTGGAAACACCATATATTTT. It is translated as CASSRVGSGNTIYF.

V gene TRBV9 combines with J gene TRBJ2-7; D is perhaps TRBD2 (6 bases). Per germline, CDR1 SGDLS and CDR2 YYNGEE. The CDR3 sequence is 16 residues long. V lost 2 bases and J 6 bases, leaving 21 bases between the germline ends. The CDR3, as DNA: TGTGCCAGCAGCGTTGGAGGCGGGATCAATGATGTCGAGCAGTACTTC. It yields the protein CASSVGGGINDVEQYF.

The chain links TRBV11-2 to TRBJ2-3, with 10 bases that match TRBD2. V was clipped by 4 bases and J by 6 bases; unmatched bases: 16. The CDR3 has 18 residues. The germline V gene encodes CDR1 SGHAT and CDR2 FQNNGV. For the CDR3, the DNA is TGTGCCAGCAGCTGGGTAGGACTAGCGGATATCTTTAGCGATACGCAGTATTTT. This sequence encodes CASSWVGLADIFSDTQYF.

The V gene is TRBV2, the J gene TRBJ1-4, with 7 nucleotides matching TRBD1. The CDR3 totals 15 residues. The V and J ends lost 5 bases and 3 bases, in that order; junction bases with no gene match: 6. Germline V gene lookup returns CDR1 SNHLY and CDR2 FYNNEI. DNA for the CDR3: TGTGCCAGCAGTTACCGGGGGACAGCTAATGAAAAACTGTTTTTT. Protein sequence: CASSYRGTANEKLFF.

The CDR3 protein is CASAGPRTAFSTDTQYF. CDR3 coding DNA: TGTGCCAGCGCCGGACCTCGAACCGCATTTAGCACAGATACGCAGTATTTT. V gene TRBV5-6 combines with J gene TRBJ2-3; D is ambiguous. The CDR3 consists of 17 residues. Germline CDR1 reads SGHDT; CDR2 reads YYEEEE. Trimming removed 7 bases at V and 0 bases at J, with 21 bases between.

The chain recombines TRBV2 with TRBJ2-7; unclear D gene. CDR1 is SNHLY, CDR2 FYNNEI, per germline. The CDR3 covers 11 residues. V dropped 5 bases and J dropped 0 bases, with 2 bases sitting between them. CDR3: CASSPSYEQYF. For the CDR3, the DNA is TGTGCCAGCAGTCCCTCCTACGAGCAGTACTTC.

This chain uses TRBV6-1 with TRBJ1-5; a possible D gene is TRBD1 (6 bases). V lost 3 bases, J lost 9 bases, and 12 bases lay in between. This CDR3 region has 13 residues. CDR1 and CDR2 (germline): MNHNS, SASEGT. The CDR3, as DNA: TGTGCCAGCAGTGAGGGGGCGGGGGCGCCCCAGCATTTT. Residues: CASSEGAGAPQHF.

The chain couples TRBV1 to TRBJ2-7; the table's D call, TRBD2, was not checked against the DNA. TRBV1 is an annotated pseudogene. The length of the CDR3 is 15 residues. The CDR3 nucleotides are TGCACCGGATACTCCGGGACTAGTCCTACTAACGAGCAGTACTTC. Residues: CTGYSGTSPTNEQYF.